A selection of T cell receptor beta chains follows, all from one sample in a study of yellow fever vaccine responses in identical twins. TCRdb re-called the RT-PCR reads with MiXCR, one entry per CDR3 protein. The sample consists of about 600 distinct CDR3 sequences, 60% to 80% of them appearing once. Here the sequenced sample was T cells from blood (PBMCs), unsorted or a sorted subset (not recorded which), taken before or after yellow fever vaccination (not recorded which). All receptors derive from a female donor who received the yellow fever vaccine. CDR3s include the opening cysteine and the closing phenylalanine or tryptophan. D genes are given only for firm matches. Some rows have no size entry. The others give once, few or many, or a class for an expanded clone.

V gene: TRBV4-1
D gene: NA
clone size: NA
J gene: TRBJ1-3
CDR3 DNA: TGCGCCAGCAGCCAAGGGGATTCTGGAAACACCATATATTTT
CDR3 protein: CASSQGDSGNTIYF

V gene: TRBV11-1
D gene: TRBD2
clone size: NA
J gene: TRBJ2-3
CDR3 DNA: TGTGCCAGCAGCTCACTAGCGGGGGGCCGAGATACGCAGTATTTT
CDR3 protein: CASSSLAGGRDTQYF

V gene: TRBV4-3
D gene: TRBD1
clone size: NA
J gene: TRBJ2-5
CDR3 DNA: TGCGCCAGCAGCCAACAGAGGACAGGGCAAGAGACCCAGTACTTC
CDR3 protein: CASSQQRTGQETQYF

V gene: TRBV10-1
D gene: NA
clone size: NA
J gene: TRBJ1-1
CDR3 DNA: TGCGCCAGCACCCCTACCATGAACACTGAAGCTTTCTTT
CDR3 protein: CASTPTMNTEAFF

V gene: TRBV28
D gene: NA
clone size: few
J gene: TRBJ2-2
CDR3 DNA: TGTGCCATCAACAATGGCGGGGAGCTGTTTTTT
CDR3 protein: CAINNGGELFF

V gene: TRBV5-4
D gene: TRBD1
clone size: NA
J gene: TRBJ2-3
CDR3 DNA: TGTGCCAGCAGCTTGGCCGGGACAGGAGGCGATACGCAGTATTTT
CDR3 protein: CASSLAGTGGDTQYF

V gene: TRBV9
D gene: TRBD1
clone size: NA
J gene: TRBJ1-2
CDR3 DNA: TGTGCCAGCAGCGAGGGGACAGGGAAAAACTATGGCTACACCTTC
CDR3 protein: CASSEGTGKNYGYTF

V gene: TRBV12-3/TRBV12-4
D gene: NA
clone size: NA
J gene: TRBJ2-7
CDR3 DNA: TGTGCCAGCAGGGCCGGCGGTAGCTCCTACGAGCAGTACTTC
CDR3 protein: CASRAGGSSYEQYF

V gene: TRBV18
D gene: NA
clone size: few
J gene: TRBJ1-3
CDR3 DNA: TGTGCCAGCTCACCGACAGCGGGAAACACCATATATTTT
CDR3 protein: CASSPTAGNTIYF

V gene: TRBV15
D gene: NA
clone size: NA
J gene: TRBJ2-7
CDR3 DNA: TGTGCCACCAGCATGGCCAAAGCCTACGAGCAGTACTTC
CDR3 protein: CATSMAKAYEQYF

V gene: TRBV24-1
D gene: NA
clone size: NA
J gene: TRBJ1-5
CDR3 DNA: TGTGCCACCAGTGGTCAGGGGAATCAGCCCCAGCATTTT
CDR3 protein: CATSGQGNQPQHF

V gene: TRBV6-2/TRBV6-3
D gene: NA
clone size: NA
J gene: TRBJ2-7
CDR3 DNA: TGTGCCAGCAGTTACTCGACGGTCTACGAGCAGTACTTC
CDR3 protein: CASSYSTVYEQYF

V gene: TRBV11-1
D gene: NA
clone size: few
J gene: TRBJ1-1
CDR3 DNA: TGTGCCAGCAGTCGCGGGGGGGTGAATGAAGCTTTCTTT
CDR3 protein: CASSRGGVNEAFF

V gene: TRBV20-1
D gene: NA
clone size: NA
J gene: TRBJ2-1
CDR3 DNA: TGCAGTGAACTTACTACTAGCTCCTACAATGAGCAGTTCTTC
CDR3 protein: CSELTTSSYNEQFF

V gene: TRBV5-6
D gene: TRBD1
clone size: NA
J gene: TRBJ2-7
CDR3 DNA: TGTGCCAGCAGCCGGGACAGGACCTACGAGCAGTACTTC
CDR3 protein: CASSRDRTYEQYF

V gene: TRBV5-1
D gene: NA
clone size: NA
J gene: TRBJ1-3
CDR3 DNA: TGCGCCAGCAGCTCATCCATCCCCTCTGGAAACACCATATATTTT
CDR3 protein: CASSSSIPSGNTIYF

V gene: TRBV12-3/TRBV12-4
D gene: NA
clone size: NA
J gene: TRBJ2-4
CDR3 DNA: TGTGCCAGCACCGACCAGGGGCGGGTGGCCAAAAACATTCAGTACTTC
CDR3 protein: CASTDQGRVAKNIQYF

V gene: TRBV20-1
D gene: TRBD2
clone size: NA
J gene: TRBJ2-1
CDR3 DNA: TGCAGTGCTAGAGCACGGGAGGGCCTCAGCAATGAGCAGTTCTTC
CDR3 protein: CSARAREGLSNEQFF

V gene: TRBV7-9
D gene: NA
clone size: NA
J gene: TRBJ2-1
CDR3 DNA: TGTGCCAGCAGCTTCAGGGGCTACCCCAATGAGCAGTTCTTC
CDR3 protein: CASSFRGYPNEQFF

V gene: TRBV6-2/TRBV6-3
D gene: TRBD2
clone size: NA
J gene: TRBJ2-1
CDR3 DNA: TGTGCCAGCAGTTACCGGGCGGGAGCTACTGAGGATGAGCAGTTCTTC
CDR3 protein: CASSYRAGATEDEQFF